The 31 T cell receptor beta chains below were found in one sample sequenced in a study of blood T cell repertoires in COVID-19. Assay used: immunoSEQ multiplex PCR; TCRdb lists only in-frame clones, some missing. Here the sample spans 150,000 to 200,000 clones, 90% being singletons. The sequencing sample was made of peripheral blood. These receptors all stem from a man aged 55-75 years with active or convalescent COVID-19.

This chain joins TRBV27 and TRBJ2-7, with D possibly matching TRBD2 (5 bases). The germline CDR1 and CDR2 sequences are MNHEY and SMNVEV (reference sequence). Trimming took 2 bases from V and 1 from J, leaving 9 bases between them. This CDR3 is built from 14 residues. The CDR3 here is CASSLAGYSYEQYF. The CDR3 DNA follows: TGTGCCAGCAGTTTAGCGGGTTATTCCTACGAGCAGTACTTC.

The chain couples TRBV18 to TRBJ1-2, with D possibly being TRBD1 (6 bases). Germline loops: CDR1 KGHSH, CDR2 LQKENI. With 1 base removed from V and 3 bases from J, the gap between germline ends came to 6 bases. This CDR3 is built from 13 residues. Here the CDR3 DNA reads TGTGCCAGCTCACCACAGGGGGACTATGGCTACACCTTC. Translation gives CASSPQGDYGYTF.

This clone has a handful of counts. The sample has other DNA sequences that encode this CDR3 too. This chain uses TRBV14 with TRBJ1-6, with a possible D match to TRBD1 (5 bases). V gave up 4 bases and J gave up 7 bases, with 8 bases separating them. Germline CDR1 is SGHDN and CDR2 is FVKESK. The CDR3 has 13 amino acids. The chain's CDR3 is CASSPGGNSPLHF. CDR3 nucleotide sequence: TGTGCCAGCAGCCCCGGGGGGAATTCACCCCTCCACTTT.

The V call is TRBV9, the J call TRBJ2-3; 11 positions agree with TRBD2. Germline values: CDR1 SGDLS, CDR2 YYNGEE. The CDR3 sequence is 15 residues long. After removal of 3 bases from V and 2 bases from J, the junction contained 2 bases not matched to a gene. CDR3 sequence (DNA): TGTGCCAGCAGCGGTAGCGGGAGGGCCACAGATACGCAGTATTTT. Amino acid sequence: CASSGSGRATDTQYF.

This chain links TRBV7-8 with TRBJ2-1; weak D call: TRBD1 (7 bases). Germline lookup yields CDR1 SGHVS and CDR2 FQNEAQ. V gave up 5 bases and J gave up 3 bases, with 17 bases separating them. This CDR3 comprises 16 residues. The CDR3 loop is CASSPGGQSDYNEQFF. DNA of the CDR3: TGTGCCAGCAGCCCCGGGGGACAGTCGGACTACAATGAGCAGTTCTTC.

The gene calls are TRBV5-1 and TRBJ1-3; D is perhaps TRBD1 (6 bases). The CDR3 has 15 residues. CDR1 is SGHRS, CDR2 YFSETQ, per germline. The germline V and J ends were trimmed by 1 base and 8 bases, with 16 bases remaining between them. The CDR3 sequence is CASSLSLGAWDTIYF. DNA for the CDR3: TGCGCCAGCAGCTTGAGTTTGGGGGCTTGGGACACCATATATTTT. Combining the CDR3 with reference TRBV5-1 and TRBJ1-3 gives the whole variable domain KAGVTQTPRYLIKTRGQQVTLSCSPISGHRSVSWYQQTPGQGLQFLFEYFSETQRNKGNFPGRFSGRQFSNSRSEMNVSTLELGDSALYLCASSLSLGAWDTIYFGEGSWLTVV.

The V and J genes are TRBV7-9 and TRBJ2-3, with 9 nucleotides matching TRBD2. The V gene end was trimmed by 7 bases and the J gene end by 0 bases; junction bases not matched to a gene: 2. From germline, CDR1 is SEHNR and CDR2 FQNEAQ (reference sequence). The CDR3 spans 14 residues. CDR3 loop: CASTTSGSTDTQYF. In DNA, the CDR3 is TGTGCCAGCACCACTAGCGGGAGCACAGATACGCAGTATTTT.

This chain connects TRBV5-6 to TRBJ2-1; 9 nucleotides align to TRBD2. The V gene's germline CDR1 is SGHDT and CDR2 YYEEEE. The CDR3 is 16 residues long. After removal of 4 bases from V and 7 bases from J, the junction contained 12 bases not matched to a gene. CDR3 amino acids: CASSLTAGSGRNEQFF. As DNA, the CDR3 is TGTGCCAGCAGCCTCACGGCGGGTAGCGGGAGAAATGAGCAGTTCTTC.

The chain carries TRBV6-5 and TRBJ1-4; TRBD1 matches at 7 bases. V gave up 5 bases and J gave up 8 bases; unmatched junction bases: 8. CDR3 length: 14 amino acids. CDR1 is MNHEY and CDR2 is SVGAGI in the germline V gene. In nucleotides, the CDR3 is TGTGCCAGCAGTCGGACAGGCGAGGGGGAAAAACTGTTTTTT. Translated, it gives CASSRTGEGEKLFF.

This sequence joins TRBV29-1 and TRBJ1-1; 7 bases match TRBD1. This CDR3 is built from 15 residues. In germline, CDR1 is SQVTM, CDR2 ANQGSEA. V dropped 2 bases and J dropped 5; count of bases not matched to a gene: 11. This CDR3 reads CSVESRQSRGTEAFF. The DNA of the CDR3 is TGCAGCGTTGAAAGTAGGCAGTCCAGGGGGACTGAAGCTTTCTTT. Drawing the rest from reference TRBV29-1 and TRBJ1-1, the complete variable domain is SAVISQKPSRDICQRGTSLTIQCQVDSQVTMMFWYRQQPGQSLTLIATANQGSEATYESGFVIDKFPISRPNLTFSTLTVSNMSPEDSSIYLCSVESRQSRGTEAFFGQGTRLTVV.

This clone appeared a single time. This chain links TRBV25-1 with TRBJ2-2; 14 bases are shared with TRBD2. The V segment lost 4 bases and the J segment 5 bases; nucleotides outside the gene matches: 6. Germline assignment: CDR1 MGHDK and CDR2 SYGVNS. The CDR3 sequence is 17 residues long. CDR3 in DNA: TGTGCCAGCAGTGGACTAGCGGGAGGGCCGGTAACCGGGGAGCTGTTTTTT. This gives the protein CASSGLAGGPVTGELFF.

The rearrangement links TRBV27 to TRBJ2-7; no firm D call. Looked up from germline, CDR1 is MNHEY and CDR2 is SMNVEV (reference sequence). With 0 bases removed from V and 0 bases from J, the gap between germline ends came to 9 bases. The CDR3 runs 15 residues. The CDR3 loop is CASSLSSLGSYEQYF. The CDR3 nucleotides are TGTGCCAGCAGTTTATCGTCCCTAGGCTCCTACGAGCAGTACTTC.

This chain uses TRBV27 with TRBJ2-3; 8 positions agree with TRBD2. Germline CDR1 reads MNHEY; CDR2 reads SMNVEV (reference sequence). CDR3 length equals 16 residues. The junction had 7 bases not matched to a gene; V was cut back by 3 bases and J by 2 bases. The CDR3 region has the DNA TGTGCCAGCAGTTTTCGGGGGGGCAGCGTCACAGATACGCAGTATTTT. Protein: CASSFRGGSVTDTQYF.

The chain has TRBV19 and TRBJ1-5; TRBD1 matches at 7 bases. V shed 2 bases and J 7 bases; nucleotides not matched to a gene: 14. Germline V gene data show CDR1 as LNHDA and CDR2 as SQIVND (reference sequence). CDR3 length equals 17 residues. In DNA form, the CDR3 reads TGTGCCAGTAGTATACCCCCCCGAGGGGGCATCAGGCAGCCCCAGCATTTT. Residues: CASSIPPRGGIRQPQHF.

The rearrangement joins TRBV30 to TRBJ2-2; tentative D call: TRBD2 (5 bases). Germline CDR1 GTSNPN, CDR2 SVGIG (reference sequence). The CDR3 runs to 13 residues. Trimming shortened V by 1 base and J by 7 bases, and 10 bases separated the two germline ends. As DNA, the CDR3 is TGTGCCTGGAGTGCGAGGGTCGGCGGGGAGCTGTTTTTT. Its translation is CAWSARVGGELFF. Supplemented by reference TRBV30 and TRBJ2-2, the full variable domain reads SQTIHQWPATLVQPVGSPLSLECTVEGTSNPNLYWYRQAAGRGLQLLFYSVGIGQISSEVPQNLSASRPQDRQFILSSKKLLLSDSGFYLCAWSARVGGELFFGEGSRLTVL.

The V gene is TRBV7-6, the J gene TRBJ2-7; the match to TRBD2 covers 14 bases. Germline values: CDR1 SGHVS, CDR2 FNYEAQ. The CDR3 has 16 residues. The ends lost 5 bases at V and 5 bases at J; junction bases unmatched: 8. CDR3 region: CASSPGTSGSQNEQYF. CDR3 sequence (DNA): TGTGCCAGCAGCCCGGGGACTAGCGGGAGTCAGAACGAGCAGTACTTC.

The chain has TRBV19 and TRBJ2-1, with a tentative D call TRBD1 (5 bases). Trimming took 6 bases from V and 2 from J, leaving 17 bases between them. The V gene's germline CDR1 is LNHDA and CDR2 SQIVND (reference sequence). This CDR3 spans 16 amino acids. The CDR3 bases are TGTGCCAGTAGCCTCCTCCAGGGATCGACCTACAATGAGCAGTTCTTC. Protein sequence: CASSLLQGSTYNEQFF.

The V and J genes are TRBV30 and TRBJ1-2; D is possibly TRBD1 (5 bases). V was clipped by 5 bases and J by 10 bases, with 20 bases between them. This CDR3 contains 13 residues. Germline-derived CDR1 and CDR2 are GTSNPN and SVGIG (reference sequence). The CDR3 DNA is TGTGCCTGGCTATCAGGGATAAGCCTCTTCTACACCTTC. Its translation is CAWLSGISLFYTF.

The chain has TRBV9 and TRBJ1-2; TRBD1 agrees at 12 bases. The germline gives CDR1 SGDLS, CDR2 YYNGEE. V lost 2 bases, J lost 2 bases, and 7 bases stayed unmatched. This CDR3 comprises 17 residues. The chain's CDR3 is CASSVGTGGWGNYGYTF. The CDR3 DNA reads as TGTGCCAGCAGCGTCGGGACAGGGGGCTGGGGAAACTATGGCTACACCTTC.

The sample holds one count of this clone. The genes are TRBV18 and TRBJ1-5; a weak D match, TRBD1 (6 bases). The germline CDR1 and CDR2 sequences are KGHSH and LQKENI. The CDR3 has 15 amino acids. The V and J ends lost 0 bases and 7 bases respectively, with 13 bases between them. The DNA for the CDR3 is TGTGCCAGCTCACCACCGGGGGCGTTACGGCAGCCCCAGCATTTT. Translation: CASSPPGALRQPQHF.

The count of this clone is one. The chain employs TRBV11-3 and TRBJ2-7; 7 bases are a match to TRBD1. V gave up 5 bases and J gave up 4 bases; unmatched junction bases: 5. The CDR3 is made up of 13 amino acids. CDR1 SGHNT and CDR2 YENEEA come from the germline V gene. The CDR3 region is CASSLEQGYEQYF. The CDR3 region has the DNA TGTGCCAGCAGCCTTGAACAGGGGTACGAGCAGTACTTC. The variable domain in full, completed from reference TRBV11-3 and TRBJ2-7, reads EAGVVQSPRYKIIEKKQPVAFWCNPISGHNTLYWYLQNLGQGPELLIRYENEEAVDDSQLPKDRFSAERLKGVDSTLKIQPAELGDSAVYLCASSLEQGYEQYFGPGTRLTVT.

The V call is TRBV12-3 or TRBV12-4, the J call TRBJ1-2, with 9 bases identical to TRBD1. With 6 bases clipped from V and 7 bases from J, the junction kept 6 bases outside the gene matches. This CDR3 is 13 amino acids long. Here the CDR3 reads CASSYPTGGGYTF. In DNA form, the CDR3 reads TGTGCCAGCAGCTATCCGACAGGGGGTGGCTACACCTTC.

There are a few counts of this clone. V is TRBV27 and J is TRBJ2-6; 8 bases align to TRBD1. The CDR3 is 18 amino acids. CDR1 and CDR2 from the germline V gene are MNHEY and SMNVEV (reference sequence). The V gene end was trimmed by 5 bases and the J gene end by 0 bases; junction bases not matched to a gene: 9. This chain's CDR3 is CASSTRTGPFSGANVLTF. Written as DNA, the CDR3 is TGTGCCAGCAGTACTCGGACAGGGCCCTTCTCTGGGGCCAACGTCCTGACTTTC.

The chain recombines TRBV2 with TRBJ1-1; the D is unclear. V gave up 6 bases and J gave up 1 base, with 9 bases separating them. From germline, CDR1 is SNHLY and CDR2 FYNNEI. The CDR3 loop spans 13 amino acids. The CDR3 region is CASSGVANTEAFF. The CDR3, as DNA: TGTGCCAGCAGCGGGGTGGCGAACACTGAAGCTTTCTTT.

The J gene is TRBJ2-5, the V gene TRBV3-1 (or the pseudogene TRBV3-2); 7 bases match TRBD1. In germline, CDR1 is LGHDT, CDR2 YNNKEL (reference sequence). CDR3 length equals 16 residues. V lost 0 bases, J lost 4 bases, and 8 bases stayed unmatched. DNA of the CDR3: TGTGCCAGCAGCCAAGAACGGGACAGCCTAGGAGAGACCCAGTACTTC. Protein product: CASSQERDSLGETQYF.

The V call is TRBV9, the J call TRBJ2-1; 8 nucleotides line up with TRBD1. CDR3 length equals 15 residues. The germline V gene has CDR1 SGDLS and CDR2 YYNGEE. V was pared by 4 bases and J by 6 bases, with 9 bases of the junction left unmatched. The CDR3 here is CASSTQDRAVNEQFF. In nucleotides, the CDR3 is TGTGCCAGCAGCACTCAGGACAGGGCCGTCAATGAGCAGTTCTTC.

V is TRBV7-2 and J is TRBJ2-3; 7 bases are a match to TRBD2. This CDR3 contains 15 residues. Germline loops: CDR1 SGHTA, CDR2 FQGNSA. V shed 1 base, J shed 4 bases, and the junction held 5 bases outside the gene matches. The CDR3 sequence: CASSLDRTRADTQYF. The DNA of the CDR3 is TGTGCCAGCAGCTTAGATCGGACTAGAGCAGATACGCAGTATTTT. The whole variable domain, filled in from reference TRBV7-2 and TRBJ2-3, reads GAGVSQSPSNKVTEKGKDVELRCDPISGHTALYWYRQSLGQGLEFLIYFQGNSAPDKSGLPSDRFSAERTGGSVSTLTIQRTQQEDSAVYLCASSLDRTRADTQYFGPGTRLTVL.

This rearrangement joins TRBV7-9 to TRBJ1-5; a weak D match, TRBD1 (5 bases). The V gene's germline CDR1 is SEHNR and CDR2 FQNEAQ (reference sequence). This CDR3 is 15 amino acids long. Trimming took 5 bases from V and 1 from J, leaving 12 bases between them. For the CDR3, the DNA is TGTGCCAGCAGCAAAGGCGACAGAAGCAATCAGCCCCAGCATTTT. Its protein product is CASSKGDRSNQPQHF.

The V call is TRBV30, the J call TRBJ1-1, with a possible D match to TRBD1 (6 bases). CDR1 and CDR2 from the germline V gene are GTSNPN and SVGIG (reference sequence). CDR3 length: 12 residues. Trimming shortened V by 5 bases and J by 4 bases, and 11 bases separated the two germline ends. Written as DNA, the CDR3 is TGTGCCTGGGACCAGGGGCCCACTGAAGCTTTCTTT. It translates to CAWDQGPTEAFF. The variable domain in full, with the rest retrieved from reference TRBV30 and TRBJ1-1, is SQTIHQWPATLVQPVGSPLSLECTVEGTSNPNLYWYRQAAGRGLQLLFYSVGIGQISSEVPQNLSASRPQDRQFILSSKKLLLSDSGFYLCAWDQGPTEAFFGQGTRLTVV.

This chain joins TRBV5-5 and TRBJ2-7, with 9 bases that match TRBD1. This CDR3 comprises 15 residues. Germline V lookup: CDR1 SGHKS, CDR2 YYEKEE (reference sequence). V lost 0 bases to trimming and J lost 7 bases; unmatched junction nucleotides: 8. CDR3 region: CASSLDGTGRFEQYF. The CDR3 DNA is TGTGCCAGCAGCTTGGACGGGACAGGGAGGTTTGAGCAGTACTTC.

The count of this clone is one. The rearrangement joins TRBV6-5 to TRBJ1-2; tentative D call: TRBD1 (5 bases). With 5 bases removed from V and 3 bases from J, the gap between germline ends came to 16 bases. The CDR3 totals 15 residues. CDR1 MNHEY and CDR2 SVGAGI come from the germline V gene. The CDR3 region is CASSTGPGGDYGYTF. The DNA of the CDR3 is TGTGCCAGCAGTACCGGGCCGGGAGGGGACTATGGCTACACCTTC.